These T cell receptor beta chains were read from a single sample in a study of blood T cell repertoires in COVID-19. TCRdb's table, derived via immunoSEQ multiplex PCR, lists solely in-frame clones and lacks some. This table has 290,000 or so clones, more than 85% appearing once. Sequenced: peripheral blood. All receptors come from a young woman with COVID-19, enrolled during active disease. The CDR3 runs from the conserved cysteine through the conserved F or W. D genes are given only for firm matches. Rows may omit the clone size; those that give it use once, few, many or a size class.

TRBV7-2,NA,NA,TRBJ1-5,TGTGCCAGCAGCGTCACCGGGACAAGAATGGATCAACCCCAGCATTTT,CASSVTGTRMDQPQHF
TRBV30,NA,NA,TRBJ1-2,TGTGCCTGGAGACTCCTTCTGACGGGCGGAGGTGGCTACACCTTC,CAWRLLLTGGGGYTF
TRBV19,NA,NA,TRBJ2-7,TGTGCCAGTAGTATACGGGAACTCTTCTACGAGCAGTACTTC,CASSIRELFYEQYF
TRBV7-9,NA,NA,TRBJ2-2,TGTGCCAGCAGCTCGGCCAGGGGCGCGAACACCGGGGAGCTGTTTTTT,CASSSARGANTGELFF
TRBV4-2,few,NA,TRBJ2-1,TGTGCCAGCAGCCAAGAACGGGAGTGGACGATTAAGCAGTTCTTC,CASSQEREWTIKQFF
TRBV19,NA,NA,TRBJ1-5,TGTGCCAGTAGTATTGGCGGGAATAGCAATCAGCCCCAGCATTTT,CASSIGGNSNQPQHF
TRBV9,NA,NA,TRBJ2-1,TGTGCCAGCAGCTCCAGCGGCCAGAGTAGAAATGAGCAGTTCTTC,CASSSSGQSRNEQFF
TRBV6-1,NA,NA,TRBJ2-7,TGTGCCAGCAGTGAAGGGTCAGGGGGGTCCTACGAGCAGTACTTC,CASSEGSGGSYEQYF
TRBV29-1,NA,NA,TRBJ1-1,TGCAGCGTTTACGGGACACCGAACACTGAAGCTTTCTTT,CSVYGTPNTEAFF
TRBV5-6,NA,TRBD2,TRBJ2-1,TGTGCCAGCAGCCGAGGGACTAGCGGCCCCTACAATGAGCAGTTCTTC,CASSRGTSGPYNEQFF
TRBV27,NA,TRBD2,TRBJ2-1,TGTGCCAGCAGCCGGACTAGCGGGAGGCTATACAATGAGCAGTTCTTC,CASSRTSGRLYNEQFF
TRBV3-1/TRBV3-2,NA,TRBD2,TRBJ2-7,TGTGCCAGCAGCCAAGATACGGGACTAGCCTACGAGCAGTACTTC,CASSQDTGLAYEQYF
TRBV11-3,NA,NA,TRBJ1-6,TGTGCCAGCAGCTTAGGGGGCCCGAGCTCCTATAATTCACCCCTCCACTTT,CASSLGGPSSYNSPLHF
TRBV7-9,NA,NA,TRBJ1-4,TGTGCCAGCAGCTTAGCCCGGGGTGGGGAAAAACTGTTTTTT,CASSLARGGEKLFF
TRBV29-1,NA,NA,TRBJ2-7,TGCAGCGTTGCAGGGGCTATCGTTAGGGAGCAGTACTTC,CSVAGAIVREQYF
TRBV9,NA,NA,TRBJ1-5,TGTGCCAGCAGCGTAGGGTCAGGGGACCAGCCCCAGCATTTT,CASSVGSGDQPQHF
TRBV5-1,NA,TRBD2,TRBJ2-1,TGCGCCAGCAGCTTCAGCGGGAGGGCCCCCAATGAGCAGTTCTTC,CASSFSGRAPNEQFF
TRBV5-5,NA,TRBD2,TRBJ2-2,TGTGCCAGCAGCCCCGGACTAGCGGGAACCCCCGGGGAGCTGTTTTTT,CASSPGLAGTPGELFF
TRBV12-5,NA,NA,TRBJ2-1,TGTGCTAGTGGTTTGGATGGGGGGAGGAATGAGCAGTTCTTC,CASGLDGGRNEQFF
TRBV19,NA,NA,TRBJ1-5,TGTGCCAGTAGTCGGACTTTACCTAGCAATCAGCCCCAGCATTTT,CASSRTLPSNQPQHF
TRBV7-9,NA,NA,TRBJ2-2,TGTGCCAGCAGCCCCGATAGCGGGGAGCTGTTTTTT,CASSPDSGELFF
TRBV2,NA,TRBD1,TRBJ1-1,TGTGCCAGCAGGGCCGGGACAGGGGGGCGCGCTTTCTTT,CASRAGTGGRAFF
TRBV5-4,NA,TRBD2,TRBJ2-2,TGTGCCAGCAGCTCGCGACTAGCGGGAGACACCGGGGAGCTGTTTTTT,CASSSRLAGDTGELFF
TRBV19,NA,NA,TRBJ1-5,TGTGCCAGTAGTATCATTACAAATCAGCCCCAGCATTTT,CASSIITNQPQHF
TRBV24-1,NA,NA,TRBJ2-7,TGTGCCCCCCCCACGTCAGACAGGACCGCTTACGAGCAGTACTTC,CAPPTSDRTAYEQYF
TRBV6-2/TRBV6-3,NA,NA,TRBJ1-5,TGTGCCAGCAGTTACACGGGACACACCAATCAGCCCCAGCATTTT,CASSYTGHTNQPQHF
TRBV5-1,NA,TRBD1,TRBJ1-4,TGCGCCAGCGGCTGGACAGGGGGCGCAACTAATGAAAAACTGTTTTTT,CASGWTGGATNEKLFF
TRBV27,NA,NA,TRBJ2-7,TGTGCCAGCAGTTTATCGGAGTCCTACGAGCAGTACTTC,CASSLSESYEQYF
TRBV7-2,NA,TRBD1,TRBJ1-2,TGTGCCAGCAGCCCACGGACAGGGCTCCAAGCTAACTATGGCTACACCTTC,CASSPRTGLQANYGYTF
TRBV7-9,once,NA,TRBJ1-4,TGTGCCAGCAGCTTTTGGGAGGGTGAGGAAAAACTGTTTTTT,CASSFWEGEEKLFF
TRBV19,NA,NA,TRBJ2-7,TGTGCCAGTAGTATAGGTGGAGCAGGGGCGGATGAGCAGTACTTC,CASSIGGAGADEQYF
TRBV2,NA,NA,TRBJ1-2,TGTGCCAGCATCCTCCAGAGAGGGCCGAACTATGGCTACACCTTC,CASILQRGPNYGYTF
TRBV28,NA,NA,TRBJ1-1,TGTGCAGTTCTACTAGGGATGAACACTGAAGCTTTCTTT,CAVLLGMNTEAFF